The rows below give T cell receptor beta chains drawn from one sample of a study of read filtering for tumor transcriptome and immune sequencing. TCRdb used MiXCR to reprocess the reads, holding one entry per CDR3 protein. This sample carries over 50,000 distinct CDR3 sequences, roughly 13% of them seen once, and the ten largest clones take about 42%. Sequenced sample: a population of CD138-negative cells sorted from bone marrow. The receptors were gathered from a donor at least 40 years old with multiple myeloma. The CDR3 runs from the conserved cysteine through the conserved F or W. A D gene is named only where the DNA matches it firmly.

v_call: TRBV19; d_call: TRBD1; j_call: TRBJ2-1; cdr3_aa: CASRGTGGAYNEQFF
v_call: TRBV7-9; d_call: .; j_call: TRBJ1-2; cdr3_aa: CASSLAGGGYTF
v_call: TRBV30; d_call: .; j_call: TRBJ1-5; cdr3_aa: CAWAPRGGRGNQPQHF
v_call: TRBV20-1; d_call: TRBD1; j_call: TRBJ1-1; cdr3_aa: CSARGQGNGEAFF
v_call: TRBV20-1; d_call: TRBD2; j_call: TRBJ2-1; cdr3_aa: CSARDRLAYHYNEQFF
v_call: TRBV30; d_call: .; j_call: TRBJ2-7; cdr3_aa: CAWSVNLGGSGEQYF
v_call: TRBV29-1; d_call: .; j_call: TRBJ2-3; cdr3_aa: CSVPPLGTDTQYF
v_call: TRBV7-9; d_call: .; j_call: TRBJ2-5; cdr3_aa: CASSSEGRDPETQYF
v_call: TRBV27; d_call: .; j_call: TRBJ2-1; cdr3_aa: CASSSIPGLPGIYNEQFF
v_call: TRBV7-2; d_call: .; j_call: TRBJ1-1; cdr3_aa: CASSSKGMNTEAFF
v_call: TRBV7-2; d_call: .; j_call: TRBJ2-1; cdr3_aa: CASSGRNEQFF
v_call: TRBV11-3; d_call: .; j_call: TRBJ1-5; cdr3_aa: CASSLDENQPQHF
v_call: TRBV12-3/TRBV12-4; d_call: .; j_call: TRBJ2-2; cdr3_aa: CAIRAGGELFF
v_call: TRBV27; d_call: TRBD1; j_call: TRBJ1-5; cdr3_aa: CASSPGDRGRGQPQHF
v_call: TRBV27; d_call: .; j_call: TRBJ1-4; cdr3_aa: CASSDTRAQNEKLFF
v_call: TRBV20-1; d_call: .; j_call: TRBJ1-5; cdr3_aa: CSARGGGNQPQHF
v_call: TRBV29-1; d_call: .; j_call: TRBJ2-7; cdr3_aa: CSVETNPGEQYF
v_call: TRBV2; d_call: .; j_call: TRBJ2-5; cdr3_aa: CASSELETQYF
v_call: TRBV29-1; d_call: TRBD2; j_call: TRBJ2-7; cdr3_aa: CSVGISTSGSGEQYF
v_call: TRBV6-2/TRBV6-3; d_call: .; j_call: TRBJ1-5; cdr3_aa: CASRERGSNQPQHF